These 21 T cell receptor beta chains were all obtained from the same sample, sequenced in a study of blood T cell repertoires in COVID-19. Clones were read by immunoSEQ multiplex PCR, and TCRdb kept only the in-frame ones, dropping some. The data contain about 320,000 clones, roughly 90% of them singletons. Sequencing was carried out using PBMCs or T cells enriched from blood (not recorded which). The origin of the receptors is a woman under 40 who had been exposed to COVID-19.

The J gene is TRBJ2-1, the V gene TRBV19; the D gene is possibly TRBD2 (5 bases). The CDR3 runs to 15 residues. The V end lost 7 bases, the J end lost 0 bases, and 13 bases lay between the germline ends. CDR1 is LNHDA, CDR2 SQIVND, per germline (reference sequence). CDR3 in DNA: TGTGCCAGTACTGAAGGACTTAACTCCTACAATGAGCAGTTCTTC. This translates into CASTEGLNSYNEQFF.

This rearrangement joins TRBV9 to TRBJ1-4; TRBD1 agrees at 8 bases. V dropped 4 bases and J dropped 7; count of bases not matched to a gene: 6. This CDR3 is 14 amino acids long. Germline V gene lookup returns CDR1 SGDLS and CDR2 YYNGEE. This CDR3 is CASSTGQGGEKLFF. CDR3 nucleotide sequence: TGTGCCAGCAGCACCGGACAGGGCGGTGAAAAACTGTTTTTT.

The chain recombines TRBV6-5 with TRBJ1-3, with 11 bases matching TRBD1. Trimming took 0 bases from V and 4 from J; bases not matched to a gene: 2. Germline V CDR1 and CDR2: MNHEY, SVGAGI. This CDR3 contains 16 residues. The CDR3 DNA sequence: TGTGCCAGCAGTTACTCGGACAGGGGGCAGGGAAACACCATATATTTT. This translates into CASSYSDRGQGNTIYF.

This clone was detected only once. The CDR3 coding sequence is TGTGCCAGCAGCCCTCGACAGGGAGCTAATGAAAAACTGTTTTTT. Its protein product is CASSPRQGANEKLFF. This chain connects TRBV7-7 to TRBJ1-4; TRBD1 aligns across 7 bases. This CDR3 contains 15 residues. Germline lookup yields CDR1 SSHAT and CDR2 FNYEAQ (reference sequence). With V trimmed by 5 bases and J by 3 bases, 6 bases remained unmatched.

The rearrangement joins TRBV28 to TRBJ1-1, with D possibly being TRBD1 (6 bases). Trimming stripped 6 bases from V and 2 bases from J, with 10 bases between. The CDR3 length is 13 residues. From germline, CDR1 is MDHEN and CDR2 SYDVKM. DNA for the CDR3: TGTGCCAGCAGCCCCGGGACAAACACTGAAGCTTTCTTT. Its protein product is CASSPGTNTEAFF.

The gene calls are TRBV16 and TRBJ2-7; D is ambiguous. The V end was cut by 4 bases, the J end by 5 bases, with 12 bases between. The CDR3 consists of 13 residues. Germline V lookup: CDR1 KGHSY, CDR2 FQNENV. Here the CDR3 DNA reads TGTGCCAGCAGCCCCTTTTCCAGTGACGAGCAGTACTTC. This codes for CASSPFSSDEQYF.

The V and J genes are TRBV18 and TRBJ2-7; D perhaps matches TRBD1 (5 bases). Trimming left V 2 bases short and J 2 bases short, with 16 bases between. The CDR3 has 16 residues. CDR1 and CDR2 (germline): KGHSH, LQKENI. This chain's CDR3 is CASSPTRQSDTYEQYF. CDR3 nucleotide sequence: TGTGCCAGCTCACCAACGCGACAGAGCGACACCTACGAGCAGTACTTC.

On this clone itself: Other DNA sequences within the sample encode an identical CDR3. The chain is built from TRBV6-1 and TRBJ1-3, with D unresolved. The CDR3 has 14 amino acids. The germline CDR1 and CDR2 sequences are MNHNS and SASEGT. Between the trimmed V and J ends, which lost 3 bases and 0 bases, there was a span of 6 bases. CDR3 sequence reads: CASSDGVSGNTIYF. DNA for the CDR3: TGTGCCAGCAGTGACGGAGTCTCTGGAAACACCATATATTTT.

The chain is built from TRBV12-3 or TRBV12-4 and TRBJ2-7, with a possible D match to TRBD1 (6 bases). This CDR3 spans 13 amino acids. Trimming removed 3 bases at V and 2 bases at J, with 8 bases between. CDR3 nucleotides: TGTGCCAGCAGTTTGGACAGTACCTACGAGCAGTACTTC. Translated, it gives CASSLDSTYEQYF.

The chain carries TRBV12-3 or TRBV12-4 and TRBJ2-3, with a weak D call TRBD2 (5 bases). V lost 6 bases, J lost 3 bases, and 10 bases lay in between. The CDR3 covers 13 residues. The CDR3 DNA is TGTGCCAGCAGGTGGACGGGAACAGATACGCAGTATTTT. This translates into CASRWTGTDTQYF.

About this clone: The junction differs from germline at one of its ends, possibly a read error. V is TRBV6-5 and J is TRBJ2-7; D is perhaps TRBD1 (6 bases). This CDR3 has 11 amino acids. Per germline, CDR1 MNHEY and CDR2 SVGAGI. The CDR3 region has the DNA TGTGCCAGCAGCGGGGTGGGGACACCGCACTTC. It translates to CASSGVGTPHF.

The chain couples TRBV4-3 to TRBJ1-3, with D maybe TRBD1 (6 bases). There are 18 residues in the CDR3. CDR1 is LGHNA and CDR2 is YSLEER in the germline V gene. V lost 4 bases and J lost 4, with 23 bases in between. As DNA, the CDR3 is TGCGCCAGCAGCCCCACCAAACACAGGGCCACTGGGGGAAACACCATATATTTT. Protein sequence: CASSPTKHRATGGNTIYF.

The gene calls are TRBV6-6 and TRBJ2-1; D possibly corresponds to TRBD2 (7 bases). The V gene's germline CDR1 is MNHNY and CDR2 SVGAGI (reference sequence). V was clipped by 5 bases and J by 1 base, with 18 bases between them. The CDR3 sequence is 17 residues long. CDR3 region: CASSPERGAVSYNEQFF. CDR3 DNA: TGTGCCAGCAGTCCAGAACGGGGGGCCGTTTCCTACAATGAGCAGTTCTTC.

The CDR3: CASTPWQGSEKLFF. In nucleotides, the CDR3 is TGTGCCAGCACCCCGTGGCAGGGCAGCGAAAAACTGTTTTTT. The chain employs TRBV6-5 and TRBJ1-4; TRBD1 is a possible D gene (5 bases). With 7 bases removed from V and 8 bases from J, the gap between germline ends came to 17 bases. This CDR3 comprises 14 residues. Germline values: CDR1 MNHEY, CDR2 SVGAGI.

This chain links TRBV2 with TRBJ2-5; TRBD1 matches at 12 bases. The ends lost 11 bases at V and 4 bases at J; junction bases unmatched: 8. Per germline, CDR1 SNHLY and CDR2 FYNNEI. The CDR3 is 14 residues long. The CDR3 sequence is CASSGTGGGETQYF. CDR3 nucleotide sequence: TGTGCCTCTTCCGGGACAGGGGGCGGAGAGACCCAGTACTTC.

This clone appeared a single time. The V call is TRBV6-2 or TRBV6-3, the J call TRBJ2-2; possibly TRBD2 for D (6 bases). This CDR3 region has 16 residues. In germline, CDR1 is MNHEY, CDR2 SVGEGT. The V and J ends lost 5 bases and 1 base respectively, with 14 bases between them. The CDR3 region is CASSTLRGRNTGELFF. DNA for the CDR3: TGTGCCAGCAGTACACTACGGGGGAGGAACACCGGGGAGCTGTTTTTT.

The V gene is TRBV4-1, the J gene TRBJ1-1; D possibly corresponds to TRBD1 (5 bases). The V gene lost 3 bases and the J gene lost 0 bases, with 14 bases spanning the gap. This CDR3 comprises 16 residues. CDR1 and CDR2 (germline): MGHRA, YSYEKL. Here the CDR3 DNA reads TGCGCCAGCAGCCAGGGACTGGGTGATATGAACACTGAAGCTTTCTTT. As protein: CASSQGLGDMNTEAFF.

Written as DNA, the CDR3 is TGTGCCAGCAGCTTGGGGGGGCCGGATAGCAATCAGCCCCAGCATTTT. It is translated as CASSLGGPDSNQPQHF. This rearrangement joins TRBV5-4 to TRBJ1-5, with a weak D call TRBD1 (6 bases). The CDR3 consists of 16 residues. Germline CDR1 and CDR2: SGHNT and YYREEE (reference sequence). V gave up 0 bases and J gave up 0 bases, with 10 bases separating them.

The chain is built from TRBV27 and TRBJ1-2; maybe TRBD1 (6 bases). The CDR3 has 16 amino acids. CDR1 and CDR2 from the germline V gene are MNHEY and SMNVEV (reference sequence). V shed 4 bases and J shed 4 bases, with 19 bases lying between them. DNA of the CDR3: TGTGCCAGCAGTTCACGCTGGACAGTTTCTTCCTATGGCTACACCTTC. This translates into CASSSRWTVSSYGYTF.

The chain carries TRBV7-6 and TRBJ1-6; maybe TRBD1 (5 bases). This CDR3 contains 12 residues. V was trimmed by 5 bases and J by 13 bases, leaving 12 bases between them. The germline V gene encodes CDR1 SGHVS and CDR2 FNYEAQ. CDR3 sequence reads: CASSATGFPLHF. CDR3 DNA: TGTGCCAGCAGCGCCACAGGTTTCCCCCTCCACTTT.

This chain links TRBV3-1 (or the pseudogene TRBV3-2) with TRBJ1-1; D is unresolved. Germline lookup yields CDR1 LGHDT and CDR2 YNNKEL (reference sequence). This CDR3 has 14 amino acids. Deletions cut 3 bases from V and 1 base from J, with 9 bases between. DNA of the CDR3: TGTGCCAGCAGCCAGATTACAACGAACACTGAAGCTTTCTTT. Amino acid sequence: CASSQITTNTEAFF.